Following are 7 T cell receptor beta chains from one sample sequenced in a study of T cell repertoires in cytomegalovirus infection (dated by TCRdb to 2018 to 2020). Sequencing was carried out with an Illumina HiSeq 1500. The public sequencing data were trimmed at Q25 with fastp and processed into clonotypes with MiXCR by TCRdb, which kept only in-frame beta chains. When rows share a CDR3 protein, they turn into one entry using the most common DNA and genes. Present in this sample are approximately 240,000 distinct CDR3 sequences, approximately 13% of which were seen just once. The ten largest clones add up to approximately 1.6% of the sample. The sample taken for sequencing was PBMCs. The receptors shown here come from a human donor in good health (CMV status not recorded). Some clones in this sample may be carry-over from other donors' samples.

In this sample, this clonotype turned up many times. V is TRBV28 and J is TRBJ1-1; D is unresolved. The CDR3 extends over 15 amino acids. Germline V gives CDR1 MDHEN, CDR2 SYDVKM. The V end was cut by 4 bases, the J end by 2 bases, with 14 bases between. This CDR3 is CASSSRLNLNTEAFF. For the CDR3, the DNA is TGTGCCAGCAGTTCTAGGCTAAACTTAAACACTGAAGCTTTCTTT.

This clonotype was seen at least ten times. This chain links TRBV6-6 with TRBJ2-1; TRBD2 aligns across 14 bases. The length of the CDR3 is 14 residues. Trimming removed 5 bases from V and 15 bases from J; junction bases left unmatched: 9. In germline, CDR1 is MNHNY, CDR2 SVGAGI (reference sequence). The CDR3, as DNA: TGTGCCAGCAGTACCCCCGGACTAGCGGGAGGAGGGTTCTTC. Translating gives CASSTPGLAGGGFF.

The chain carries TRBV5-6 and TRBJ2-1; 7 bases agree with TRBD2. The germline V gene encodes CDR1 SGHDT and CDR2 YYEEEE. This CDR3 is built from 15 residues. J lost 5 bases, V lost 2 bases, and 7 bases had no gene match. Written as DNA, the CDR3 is TGTGCCAGCAGCTTCGGCCTAGCGGAGGACAATGAGCAGTTCTTC. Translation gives CASSFGLAEDNEQFF.

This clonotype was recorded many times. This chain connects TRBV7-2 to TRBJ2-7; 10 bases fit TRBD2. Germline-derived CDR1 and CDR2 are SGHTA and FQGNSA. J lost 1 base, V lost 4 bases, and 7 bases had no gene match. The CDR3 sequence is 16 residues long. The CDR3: CASSSPSSGRSYEQYF. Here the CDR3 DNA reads TGTGCCAGCAGCTCCCCTTCTAGCGGGAGATCCTACGAGCAGTACTTC. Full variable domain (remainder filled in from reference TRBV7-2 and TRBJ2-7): GAGVSQSPSNKVTEKGKDVELRCDPISGHTALYWYRQSLGQGLEFLIYFQGNSAPDKSGLPSDRFSAERTGGSVSTLTIQRTQQEDSAVYLCASSSPSSGRSYEQYFGPGTRLTVT.

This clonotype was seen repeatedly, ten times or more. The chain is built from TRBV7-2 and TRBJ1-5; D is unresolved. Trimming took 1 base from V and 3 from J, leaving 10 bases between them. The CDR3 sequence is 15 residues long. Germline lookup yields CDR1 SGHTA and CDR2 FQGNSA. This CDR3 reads CASSLVADFNQPQHF. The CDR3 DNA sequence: TGTGCCAGCAGCTTAGTGGCAGACTTCAATCAGCCCCAGCATTTT.

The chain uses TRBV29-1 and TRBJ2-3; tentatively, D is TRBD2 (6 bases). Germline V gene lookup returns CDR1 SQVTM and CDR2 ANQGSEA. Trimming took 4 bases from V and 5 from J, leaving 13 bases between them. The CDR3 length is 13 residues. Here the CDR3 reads CSVGRGVIDTQYF. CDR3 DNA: TGCAGCGTTGGGCGGGGAGTCATAGATACGCAGTATTTT.

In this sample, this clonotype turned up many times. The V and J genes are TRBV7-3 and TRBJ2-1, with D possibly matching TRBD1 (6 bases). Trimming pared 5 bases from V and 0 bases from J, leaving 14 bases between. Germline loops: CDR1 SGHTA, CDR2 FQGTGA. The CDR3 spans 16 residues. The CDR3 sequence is CASSPNRASSYNEQFF. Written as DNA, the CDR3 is TGTGCCAGCAGCCCTAACAGGGCCAGCTCCTACAATGAGCAGTTCTTC. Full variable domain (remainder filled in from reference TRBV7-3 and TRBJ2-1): GAGVSQTPSNKVTEKGKYVELRCDPISGHTALYWYRQSLGQGPEFLIYFQGTGAADDSGLPNDRFFAVRPEGSVSTLKIQRTERGDSAVYLCASSPNRASSYNEQFFGPGTRLTVL.